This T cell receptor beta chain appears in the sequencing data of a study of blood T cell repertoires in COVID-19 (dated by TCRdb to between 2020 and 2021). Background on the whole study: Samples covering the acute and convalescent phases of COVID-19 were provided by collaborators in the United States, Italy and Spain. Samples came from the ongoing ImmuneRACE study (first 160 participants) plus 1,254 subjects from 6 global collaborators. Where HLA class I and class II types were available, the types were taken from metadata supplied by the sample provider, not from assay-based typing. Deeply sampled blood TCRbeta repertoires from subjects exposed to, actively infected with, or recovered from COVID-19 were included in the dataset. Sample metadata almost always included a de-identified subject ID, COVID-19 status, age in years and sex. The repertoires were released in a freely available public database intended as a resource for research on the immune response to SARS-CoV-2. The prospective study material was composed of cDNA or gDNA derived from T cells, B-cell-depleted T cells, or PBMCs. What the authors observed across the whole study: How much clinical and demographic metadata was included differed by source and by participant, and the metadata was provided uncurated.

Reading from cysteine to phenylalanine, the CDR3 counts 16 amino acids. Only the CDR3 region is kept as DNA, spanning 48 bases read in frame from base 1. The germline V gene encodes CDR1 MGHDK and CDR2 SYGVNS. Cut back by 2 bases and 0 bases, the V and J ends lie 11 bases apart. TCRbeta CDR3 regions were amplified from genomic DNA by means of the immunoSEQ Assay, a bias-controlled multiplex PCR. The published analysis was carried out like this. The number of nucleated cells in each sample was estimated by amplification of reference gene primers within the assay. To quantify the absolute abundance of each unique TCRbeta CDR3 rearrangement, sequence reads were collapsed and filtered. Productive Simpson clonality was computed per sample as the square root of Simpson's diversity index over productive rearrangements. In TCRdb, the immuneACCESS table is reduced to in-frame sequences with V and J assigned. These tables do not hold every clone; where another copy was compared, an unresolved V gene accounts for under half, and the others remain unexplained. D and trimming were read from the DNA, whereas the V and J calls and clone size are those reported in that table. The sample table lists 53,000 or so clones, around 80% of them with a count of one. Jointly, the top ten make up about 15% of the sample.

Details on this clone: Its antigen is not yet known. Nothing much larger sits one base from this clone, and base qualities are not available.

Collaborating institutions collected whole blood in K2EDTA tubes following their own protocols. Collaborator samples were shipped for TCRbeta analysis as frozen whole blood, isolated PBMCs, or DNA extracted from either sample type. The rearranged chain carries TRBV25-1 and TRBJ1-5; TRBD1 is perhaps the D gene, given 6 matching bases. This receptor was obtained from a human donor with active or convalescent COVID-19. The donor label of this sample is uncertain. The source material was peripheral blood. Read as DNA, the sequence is TGTGCCAGCAGTGAACAGGGGAGTTATAGCAATCAGCCCCAGCATTTT. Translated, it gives CASSEQGSYSNQPQHF.